A selection of T cell receptor beta chains follows, all from one sample in a study of shared clonotypes between healthy human individuals. The assay was immunoSEQ multiplex PCR, and TCRdb's table has in-frame clones only and misses some. The table includes about 450,000 clones, 65% to 80% detected once. The sequenced sample consisted of PBMCs. All receptors derive from a woman between 35 and 50 years old in good health. Some clones in this sample may be carry-over from other donors' samples. CDR3s include the opening cysteine and the closing phenylalanine or tryptophan. A D gene is named only where the DNA matches it firmly.

TRBJ2-7,TRBV6-1,TRBD1,CASSEGQGAYEQYF
TRBJ2-7,TRBV28,NA,CASSLPGQGYEQYF
TRBJ2-7,TRBV9,NA,CASSVAGPSDEQYF
TRBJ2-7,TRBV5-6,NA,CASSLAGRWYEQYF
TRBJ2-1,TRBV5-6,TRBD2,CASSLTGLVGGYNEQFF
TRBJ2-7,TRBV7-3,TRBD1,CASSITGQGADEQYF
TRBJ2-5,TRBV29-1,TRBD2,CSVVFGGEETQYF
TRBJ2-5,TRBV28,NA,CASSFSTPETQYF
TRBJ1-4,TRBV18,NA,CASSTDGAGNEKLFF
NA,TRBV5-8,TRBD2,CASSLGLAGVSEQYF
TRBJ2-1,TRBV20-1,NA,CSATNNEQFF
TRBJ2-7,TRBV5-1,TRBD2,CASNAGGGTDITQYF
TRBJ1-1,TRBV6-5,TRBD1,CASRQGSAEAFF
TRBJ2-7,TRBV5-8,TRBD2,CASSFNLAGVGEQYF
TRBJ2-1,TRBV11-3,NA,CASSLDPAEGREQFF
TRBJ2-7,TRBV2,TRBD2,CASTETGGNDEQYF
TRBJ2-3,TRBV2,NA,CASSEEQASTDTQYF
TRBJ2-7,TRBV5-4,TRBD1,CASSLEQGALGQYF
TRBJ2-7,TRBV4-1,TRBD2,CASSQAPTLVAGPYEQYF
TRBJ1-5,TRBV6-1,NA,CASSYRPNQPQHF
TRBJ2-2,TRBV11-3,TRBD1,CASSSGQGSYPGELFF
TRBJ2-3,TRBV11-3,TRBD1,CASSRTGGRGDTQYF
TRBJ2-1,TRBV5-4,TRBD1,CASSLGTGIDEQFF
TRBJ2-7,TRBV27,TRBD2,CASSPRLAGAGEQYF
TRBJ2-7,TRBV11-2,NA,CASSLYPGSSYEQYF
TRBJ2-2,TRBV19,TRBD2,CASTPRGTRGELFF
TRBJ2-7,TRBV5-1,TRBD2,CASSHGLAVQYF